Listed here is a single T cell receptor (beta chain). Its matching antigen is unknown. The V end was cut by 1 base, the J end by 7 bases, with 11 bases between. The CDR3 consists of 14 residues. Germline lookup yields CDR1 MDHEN and CDR2 SYDVKM. Following extraction, RNA underwent reverse transcription to cDNA, which served as the sequencing template. Produced via immunoSEQ multiplex PCR; TCRdb's table is partial and in-frame only. The data show roughly 130,000 clones, roughly 54% seen once. Individuals with alopecia areata gave both lesional scalp punch biopsies and peripheral blood for collection. The data were taken from a study of CD8+ T cells in alopecia areata. At the level of the study: The drug, oral tofacitinib, was given to treated patients at 5 to 10 mg twice daily. Notes on the study in general: Lesional scalp displayed greater clonality than normal scalp, most notably in alopecia totalis/universalis.

This sequence was found in a human donor with alopecia areata. This material consisted of CD4+ T cells sorted from blood, taken at week 0. The genes are TRBV28 and TRBJ2-1; D possibly corresponds to TRBD2 (6 bases). Written as DNA, the CDR3 is TGTGCCAGCAGTTTATACAACAGCGGGAATGAGCAGTTCTTC. This codes for CASSLYNSGNEQFF. Together with reference TRBV28 and TRBJ2-1, the CDR3 gives the full variable domain: DVKVTQSSRYLVKRTGEKVFLECVQDMDHENMFWYRQDPGLGLRLIYFSYDVKMKEKGDIPEGYSVSREKKERFSLILESASTNQTSMYLCASSLYNSGNEQFFGPGTRLTVL.